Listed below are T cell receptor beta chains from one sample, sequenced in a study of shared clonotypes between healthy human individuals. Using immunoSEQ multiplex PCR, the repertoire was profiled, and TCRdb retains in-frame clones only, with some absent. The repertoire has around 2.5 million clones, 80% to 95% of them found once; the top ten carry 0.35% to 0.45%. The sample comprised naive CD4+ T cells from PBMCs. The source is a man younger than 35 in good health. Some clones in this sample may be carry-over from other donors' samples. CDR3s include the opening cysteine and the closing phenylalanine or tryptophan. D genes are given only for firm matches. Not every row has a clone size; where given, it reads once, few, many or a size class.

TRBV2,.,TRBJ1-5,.,CASSVTDSNQPQHF,TGTGCCAGCAGTGTGACAGATAGCAATCAGCCCCAGCATTTT
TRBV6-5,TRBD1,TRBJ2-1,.,CATWDRALNNEQFF,TGTGCCACGTGGGACAGGGCTTTAAACAATGAGCAGTTCTTC
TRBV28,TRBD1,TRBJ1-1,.,CASSLSRGQGTEAFF,TGTGCCAGCAGTTTATCCAGGGGGCAGGGCACTGAAGCTTTCTTT
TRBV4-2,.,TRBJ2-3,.,CASSQEGPPSTDTQYF,TGTGCCAGCAGCCAGGAGGGTCCACCTAGCACAGATACGCAGTATTTT
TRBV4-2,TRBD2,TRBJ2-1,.,CASSRGLAGGLGYNEQFF,TGTGCCAGCAGCCGGGGACTAGCGGGAGGGCTGGGGTACAATGAGCAGTTCTTC
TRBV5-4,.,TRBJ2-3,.,CASSLGASKRPDTQYF,TGTGCCAGCAGCTTGGGGGCCAGCAAGAGGCCAGATACGCAGTATTTT
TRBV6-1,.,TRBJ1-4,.,CASSWGGATNEKLFF,TGTGCCAGCAGTTGGGGCGGGGCAACTAATGAAAAACTGTTTTTT
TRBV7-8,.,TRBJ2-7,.,CASSLIRGAYEQYF,TGTGCCAGCAGCTTAATTAGGGGGGCCTACGAGCAGTACTTC
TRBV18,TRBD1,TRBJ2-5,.,CASHPPAGGQETQYF,TGTGCCAGCCACCCTCCCGCAGGGGGACAAGAGACCCAGTACTTC
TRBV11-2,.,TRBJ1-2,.,CASSLSGFNGYTF,TGTGCCAGCAGCTTATCTGGGTTTAACGGCTACACCTTC
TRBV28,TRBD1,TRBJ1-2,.,CASSLWDRGQGYTF,TGTGCCAGCAGTTTATGGGACAGGGGGCAGGGCTACACCTTC
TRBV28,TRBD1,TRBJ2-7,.,CASSLLTGDSYEQYF,TGTGCCAGCAGTTTACTAACAGGGGACAGCTACGAGCAGTACTTC
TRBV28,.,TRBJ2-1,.,CASSSTPQPWDEQFF,TGTGCCAGCAGTTCCACCCCCCAGCCATGGGATGAGCAGTTCTTC
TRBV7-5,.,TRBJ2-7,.,CVRSLDRVGYEQYF,TGTGTCAGAAGCCTTGACAGGGTGGGCTACGAGCAGTACTTC
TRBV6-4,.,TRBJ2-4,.,CASSGGQILAKNIQYF,TGTGCCAGCAGTGGTGGGCAGATATTAGCCAAAAACATTCAGTACTTC
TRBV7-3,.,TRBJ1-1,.,CASSNDGNTEAFF,TGTGCCAGCAGCAACGACGGGAACACTGAAGCTTTCTTT
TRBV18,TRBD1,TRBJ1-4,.,CASSLQGFTNEKLFF,TGTGCCAGCTCACTACAGGGGTTTACTAATGAAAAACTGTTTTTT
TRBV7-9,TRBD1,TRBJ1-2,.,CASSLASGGLGYTF,TGTGCCAGCAGCTTAGCCTCAGGGGGGCTTGGCTACACCTTC
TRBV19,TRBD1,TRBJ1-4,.,CAIGGQGNEKLFF,TGTGCCATTGGAGGACAGGGTAATGAAAAACTGTTTTTT
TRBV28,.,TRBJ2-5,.,CASSRDTSGLQETQYF,TGTGCCAGCAGTCGGGACACGTCGGGCTTACAAGAGACCCAGTACTTC
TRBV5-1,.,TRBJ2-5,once,CASSLGRAWETQYF,TGCGCCAGCAGCTTGGGACGTGCATGGGAGACCCAGTACTTC
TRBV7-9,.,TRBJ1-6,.,CASSLAAAPNSPLHF,TGTGCCAGCAGCTTAGCGGCGGCCCCCAATTCACCCCTCCACTTT
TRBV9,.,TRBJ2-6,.,CASSLTGRGGANVLTF,TGTGCCAGCAGCCTCACTGGGAGAGGTGGGGCCAACGTCCTGACTTTC
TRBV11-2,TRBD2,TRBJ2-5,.,CASSGTSDGKTQYF,TGTGCCAGCAGCGGGACTAGCGATGGCAAGACCCAGTACTTC
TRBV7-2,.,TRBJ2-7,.,CASSTGQHYEQYF,TGTGCCAGCAGTACCGGACAGCACTACGAGCAGTACTTC
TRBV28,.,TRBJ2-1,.,CASTGTYNEQLF,TGTGCCAGCACCGGGACCTACAATGAGCAGCTCTTC
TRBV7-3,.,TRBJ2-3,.,CASSLDSGRTDTQYF,TGTGCCAGCAGCTTGGACAGTGGGCGTACAGATACGCAGTATTTT
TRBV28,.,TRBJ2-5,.,CASSLSPDWMTQETQYF,TGTGCCAGCAGTTTATCCCCGGACTGGATGACTCAAGAGACCCAGTACTTC
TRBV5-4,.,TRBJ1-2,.,CASSLDISVYGYTF,TGTGCCAGCAGCTTGGACATTTCGGTTTATGGCTACACCTTC
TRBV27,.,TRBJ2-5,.,CASSLFSGQETQYF,TGTGCCAGCAGTTTATTCTCAGGGCAAGAGACCCAGTACTTC
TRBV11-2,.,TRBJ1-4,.,CASTNSQFIREKLFF,TGTGCCAGCACCAATTCCCAGTTTATACGAGAAAAACTGTTTTTT
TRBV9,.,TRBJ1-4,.,CASSVQGQGEKLFF,TGTGCCAGCAGCGTCCAGGGACAAGGCGAAAAACTGTTTTTT
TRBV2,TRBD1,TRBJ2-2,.,CASSEAQGAWELFF,TGTGCCAGCAGTGAAGCACAGGGGGCGTGGGAGCTGTTTTTT
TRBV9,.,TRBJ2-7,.,CASSVEVRGEQYF,TGTGCCAGCAGCGTAGAGGTCAGGGGCGAGCAGTACTTC
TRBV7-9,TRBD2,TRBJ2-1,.,CASGWTSATYNEQFF,TGTGCCAGCGGTTGGACTAGCGCTACCTACAATGAGCAGTTCTTC
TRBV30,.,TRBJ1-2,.,CARGGSNYGYTF,TGTGCCCGGGGGGGCAGTAACTATGGCTACACCTTC
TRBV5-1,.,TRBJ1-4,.,CASSLVGPTRVEKLFF,TGCGCCAGCAGCTTGGTCGGTCCAACCAGGGTTGAAAAACTGTTTTTT
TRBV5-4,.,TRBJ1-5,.,CASSPDPGTNQPQHF,TGTGCCAGCAGCCCTGACCCGGGCACCAATCAGCCCCAGCATTTT
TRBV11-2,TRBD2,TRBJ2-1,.,CASSLRREVGGHEQFF,TGTGCCAGCAGCTTGCGGCGGGAGGTAGGAGGGCATGAGCAGTTCTTC
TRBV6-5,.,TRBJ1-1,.,CASSRGLHRTEAFF,TGTGCCAGCAGTAGGGGCCTCCATCGGACTGAAGCTTTCTTT
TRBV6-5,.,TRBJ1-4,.,CASSPTGLSEKLFF,TGTGCCAGCAGTCCTACAGGGCTAAGTGAAAAACTGTTTTTT
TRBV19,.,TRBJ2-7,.,CASSPQTATAYEQYF,TGTGCCAGTAGTCCCCAGACAGCGACCGCCTACGAGCAGTACTTC
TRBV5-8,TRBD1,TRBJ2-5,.,CASSPYRGRETQYF,TGTGCCAGCAGCCCTTATAGGGGGCGTGAGACCCAGTACTTC
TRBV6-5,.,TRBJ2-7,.,CASSTDMSSYEQYF,TGTGCCAGCAGTACGGACATGAGCTCCTACGAGCAGTACTTC
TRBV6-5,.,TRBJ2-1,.,CASSPGRGGQFF,TGTGCCAGCTCCCCTGGGAGAGGCGGGCAGTTCTTC
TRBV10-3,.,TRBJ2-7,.,CATPYYEQYF,TGTGCCACCCCTTATTACGAGCAGTACTTC
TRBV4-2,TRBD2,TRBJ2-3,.,CASSQDSGTSTDTQYF,TGTGCCAGCAGCCAAGATAGCGGGACTAGCACAGATACGCAGTATTTT